This T cell receptor beta chain was documented in a study of vaccination effects on CD4 cells after COVID-19. Study-level findings and limits: Early post-infection timepoints were absent, and convalescent patients were few.

About this clone: What it binds is not known.

ViraFEST used viral peptide pools to expand antigen-specific CD4+ T cells before sequencing. Once cultured for nine to ten days, the cells underwent separation to obtain CD4+ T cells. Their SARS-CoV-2 infection, verified by PCR, occurred between March and December 2020. The table came from immunoSEQ multiplex PCR; TCRdb's copy has only in-frame clones and leaves some out. This sample has fewer than 60,000 clones, with under 80% found just once. The CDR3 is 13 residues long. V lost 7 bases, J lost 6 bases, and 16 bases lay in between. CDR1 is MGHDK, CDR2 SYGVNS, per germline. This sequence originates from a human donor who had a prior SARS-CoV-2 infection. Sequencing was performed on CD4+ T cells from PBMCs cultured with HIV peptides, taken before COVID-19 vaccination. Described subset: HIV-1 Nef peptide pool negative control/reference culture. This sequence joins TRBV25-1 and TRBJ2-7; D possibly corresponds to TRBD1 (5 bases). The CDR3 is CASTEPKGVEQYF. The CDR3 nucleotides are TGTGCCAGCACCGAACCGAAAGGGGTCGAGCAGTACTTC.